This T cell receptor (beta chain) was obtained from a study of Ad26.COV2.S vaccination and SARS-CoV-2 variants (dated by TCRdb to about 2021). Describing the broader study: Sequencing of the TCRbeta repertoire served to evaluate the specificity and breadth of SARS-CoV-2-reactive T cell receptors following Ad26.COV2.S vaccination. The TCR-sequenced set comprised around 30 samples: around 20 Ad26.COV2.S vaccine recipients, 5 placebo recipients and 8 SARS-CoV-2 convalescent individuals. What the study reported, not specific to this receptor: Higher spike-specific TCR breadth was observed in Ad26.COV2.S recipients than in placebo recipients (P = 0.0014). The authors noted that the TCR breadth and depth analyses may have underestimated total T cell responses. Substantial breadth of spike-specific CD8+ and CD4+ T cell responses was reported after vaccination. Vaccine and placebo recipients had similar non-spike TCR breadth, a finding consistent with the vaccine containing only spike.

The CDR3 holds 11 amino acids from the cysteine to the phenylalanine. Only the CDR3 part of the read is kept: 33 bases, read in frame from the first base. Cut back by 6 bases and 4 bases, the V and J ends lie 7 bases apart. Reading the germline V gene gives CDR1 MGHDK and CDR2 SYGVNS. The immunoSEQ Assay was used to sequence TCRbeta CDR3 regions. After extraction, genomic DNA underwent amplification by bias-controlled multiplex PCR, followed by high-throughput sequencing. In the paper's pipeline: To quantify the absolute abundance of every unique TCRbeta CDR3 region, sequences were collapsed and filtered. T cell fraction was estimated by normalizing TCRbeta template counts to usable DNA, with usable DNA measured through amplification of reference genes found in all nucleated cells. Repertoire TCRs were annotated as SARS-CoV-2-specific by exact matching of V gene, CDR3 amino acid sequence and J gene to a known reactive TCR set. The reference SARS-CoV-2 TCR set was obtained from MIRA and was filtered for enrichment in COVID-19-positive ImmuneCODE repertoires, whereby public or cross-reactive TCRs were removed. Using the MIRA antigens, annotated TCRs were further analysed by specific ORF or by position within an ORF. Breadth was defined as the number of annotated unique rearrangements divided by the total number of unique productive rearrangements, and depth was defined as the summed frequency of the annotated unique rearrangements. Two-sided Wilcoxon rank-sum tests were applied when comparing TCR breadth between groups. TCRdb took over this immuneACCESS table, retaining in-frame rearrangements with V and J assigned. Such tables are incomplete; in checked studies, under half of the missing clones stem from an unresolved V gene, and the remainder is unexplained. V and J calls and clone size are copied from that table; D and trimming were computed from the DNA. Recorded for this sample are about 350,000 clones; about 92% of them occurred a single time. The top ten clonotypes cover around 4% of the sample.

In the paper's terms, the time point label means: individuals recovered from natural SARS-CoV-2 infection. As regards this clone: Its antigen target is currently unknown. Per-base quality was not reported, and no clone a single base away is much larger than it.

The rearranged segments are TRBV25-1 and TRBJ2-7; matching of 6 bases hints at TRBD2 as the D gene. Sequenced material: peripheral blood, taken after recovery from COVID-19. This sequence originates from a human donor who had recovered from COVID-19. The CDR3 loop reads CASSAGYEQYF. The bases read TGTGCCAGCAGCGCGGGATACGAGCAGTACTTC.